The T cell receptor (beta chain) under discussion was sequenced for a study of response to subunit inactivated influenza vaccine. Findings of the study overall: A suggestion made by the authors is that each seasonal influenza vaccination recruits few new T cells.

MiXCR, run by TCRdb on the RT-PCR reads, gives a single entry per CDR3 protein. Of about 700,000 distinct CDR3 sequences in the sample, roughly 14% were seen once. A word on this clonotype: Its antigen is unknown.

The sample was PBMCs from blood, taken 11 to 12 days after vaccination. The TCR comes from a man aged 45-65 years who received an inactivated influenza vaccine.

The CDR3 reads CASSNPGQFYEQYF. The DNA of the CDR3 is TGCGCCAGCAGCAATCCGGGACAGTTTTACGAGCAGTACTTC. The V gene is TRBV5-1, the J gene TRBJ2-7; the match to TRBD1 covers 7 bases. The CDR3 totals 14 residues. CDR1 is SGHRS and CDR2 is YFSETQ in the germline V gene. V shed 4 bases, J shed 4 bases, and the junction held 8 bases outside the gene matches.